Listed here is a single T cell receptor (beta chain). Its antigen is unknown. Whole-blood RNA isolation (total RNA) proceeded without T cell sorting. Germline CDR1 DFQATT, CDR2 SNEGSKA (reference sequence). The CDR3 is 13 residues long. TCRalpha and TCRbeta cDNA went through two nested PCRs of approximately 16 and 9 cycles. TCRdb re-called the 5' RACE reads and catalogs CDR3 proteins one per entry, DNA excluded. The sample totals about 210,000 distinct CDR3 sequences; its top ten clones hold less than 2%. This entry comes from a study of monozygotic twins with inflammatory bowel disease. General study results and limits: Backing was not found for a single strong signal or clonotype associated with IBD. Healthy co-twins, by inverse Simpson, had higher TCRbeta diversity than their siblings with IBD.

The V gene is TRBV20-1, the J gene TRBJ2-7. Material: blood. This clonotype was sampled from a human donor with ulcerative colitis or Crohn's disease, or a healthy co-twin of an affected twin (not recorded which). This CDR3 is CSAQYSGTYEQYF.